Following are 26 T cell receptor beta chains from one sample sequenced in a study of T cells in women clearing cervical HPV infection. Assay: immunoSEQ multiplex PCR; the TCRdb copy retains only in-frame clones and omits some. Its clone listing holds around 31,000 clones. The sample comprised blood buffy coat. The receptors come from a woman between 18 and 70 years old with a cervical HPV16 infection that either progressed to CIN3+ or cleared (not recorded which).

CDR3 residues: CASSQDYNSPLHF. The part of the CDR3 DNA that was read is TGTGCCAGCAGCCAGGACTATAATTCACCC. The J gene is TRBJ1-6, the V gene TRBV6-2 or TRBV6-3; D gene unclear. The read gets to within 3 residues of the CDR3 end, and the germline J gene fills in the rest. The CDR3 has 13 amino acids. Germline lookup yields CDR1 MNHEY and CDR2 SVGEGT. Trimming removed 6 bases from V and 3 bases from J, with 6 bases in between.

Worth noting for this clone: Germline is not matched at one junction end, which may reflect a read error. Coverage ceases 3 residues before the CDR3 finishes, and the germline J gene fills in the end. The chain has TRBV4-2 and TRBJ1-1; no firm D call. The CDR3 extends over 17 amino acids. Germline V gives CDR1 LGHNA, CDR2 YNFKEQ. CDR3 residues: CASSQVLQRLRNTEAFF. The sequenced CDR3 bases are TGCGCCAGCAGCCAAGTTCTTCAGAGACTGAGGAACACTGAA.

With respect to this clone: The read ends 3 residues shy of where the CDR3 ends; the end is completed using the germline J gene. V and J are TRBV18 and TRBJ2-1, with 8 positions matching TRBD2. Germline V CDR1 and CDR2: KGHSH, LQKENI. This CDR3 spans 16 amino acids. The V segment lost 0 bases and the J segment 6 bases; nucleotides outside the gene matches: 7. Incomplete CDR3 DNA: TGTGCCAGCTCACCACCCTCGGGGGGGGCCTCCAATGAG. Translating gives CASSPPSGGASNE. The entire CDR3 protein reads CASSPPSGGASNEQFF.

Note on this clone: The CDR3 end lies 3 residues beyond the end of the read and is filled in from the germline J gene. The V call is TRBV7-9, the J call TRBJ2-1, with 8 bases fitting TRBD1. From germline, CDR1 is SEHNR and CDR2 FQNEAQ (reference sequence). J lost 6 bases, V lost 4 bases, and 5 bases had no gene match. The CDR3 spans 14 residues. The CDR3 loop reads CASSSIDRGNEQFF. The DNA read from the CDR3 is TGTGCCAGCAGCTCAATAGACAGGGGCAATGAG.

On this clone: The missing CDR3 end, 3 residues past where the read stops, is filled in from the germline J gene. The rearrangement uses TRBV18 and TRBJ2-5; 8 bases are a match to TRBD1. The V gene end was trimmed by 0 bases and the J gene end by 5 bases; junction bases not matched to a gene: 14. The CDR3 is 18 residues long. CDR1 and CDR2 from the germline V gene are KGHSH and LQKENI. The CDR3 spells CASSPPEWVQGALETQYF. The covered CDR3 bases are TGTGCCAGCTCACCACCTGAGTGGGTCCAGGGGGCTCTGGAGACC. The full variable domain, its missing parts supplied by reference TRBV18 and TRBJ2-5, is NAGVMQNPRHLVRRRGQEARLRCSPMKGHSHVYWYRQLPEEGLKFMVYLQKENIIDESGMPKERFSAEFPKEGPSILRIQQVVRGDSAAYFCASSPPEWVQGALETQYFGPGTRLLVL.

With respect to this clone: The read halts 3 residues ahead of the CDR3 end, with the missing end drawn from the germline J gene. The chain is built from TRBV20-1 and TRBJ2-4, with 10 bases matching TRBD1. Germline values: CDR1 DFQATT, CDR2 SNEGSKA (reference sequence). J was trimmed by 6 bases and V by 5 bases; bases with no gene match: 13. The CDR3 is made up of 16 amino acids. CDR3 protein: CSAPITAGTGVNIQYF. Partial CDR3 DNA: TGCAGTGCTCCTATTACCGCCGGGACAGGGGTAAACATT.

As for this clone: The read falls 3 residues short of the CDR3 end, and the missing part is taken from the germline J gene. This chain connects TRBV23-1 to TRBJ2-5; TRBD1 agrees at 8 bases. TRBV23-1 is recorded as an ORF, its role being uncertain. V gave up 5 bases and J gave up 5 bases; unmatched junction bases: 13. This CDR3 is 16 amino acids long. The sequenced part of the CDR3 DNA is TGCGCCAGCAGTTCGACCGAAACAGGGGGAGACGAGACC. Translating it yields CASSSTETGGDET. The entire CDR3 reads CASSSTETGGDETQYF.

Here the CDR3 reads CASSLDAGYEQYF. The sequenced CDR3 bases are TGTGCCAGCAGCTTAGACGCGGGGTACGAG. The rearrangement uses TRBV7-2 and TRBJ2-7; TRBD2 is a possible D gene (6 bases). Coverage ceases 3 residues before the CDR3 finishes, and the germline J gene fills in the end. Germline CDR1 is SGHTA and CDR2 is FQGNSA. The CDR3 totals 13 residues. Trimming removed 1 base from V and 4 bases from J, with 8 bases in between.

A remark on this clone: Read sequence stops 3 residues before the CDR3 end, and the germline J gene provides the missing end. The genes are TRBV7-2 and TRBJ1-1, with D possibly matching TRBD1 (5 bases). Germline loops: CDR1 SGHTA, CDR2 FQGNSA. The CDR3 is 13 residues long. CDR3 region: CASSLGSVRGAFF. CDR3 DNA (partial): TGTGCCAGCAGCTTAGGGTCCGTTAGGGGA.

About this clone itself: The read terminates 3 residues before the CDR3 end, so the remaining end is supplied by the germline J gene. The V gene is TRBV30, the J gene TRBJ1-1; D perhaps matches TRBD1 (6 bases). The CDR3 runs 13 residues. Trimming cost V 0 bases and J 1 base, with 6 bases left between them. CDR1 is GTSNPN and CDR2 is SVGIG in the germline V gene (reference sequence). The covered CDR3 bases are TGTGCCTGGAGTGTACAGGGGAACACTGAA. Translated: CAWSVQGNTE. Given in full, the CDR3 is CAWSVQGNTEAFF.

A remark on this clone: A junction boundary mismatches the germline segment, possibly from a read error. The read is 3 residues too short to cover the CDR3 end, so that end is filled in from the germline J gene. The gene calls are TRBV7-3 and TRBJ2-2; 9 bases align to TRBD1. Germline V gene data show CDR1 as SGHTA and CDR2 as FQGTGA. The CDR3 is made up of 15 amino acids. The CDR3 reads CASSLGTGNPGELFF. The part of the CDR3 DNA that was read is TGTGCCAGCAGTTTAGGGACAGGGAACCCCGGGGAG.

A word on this clone: The missing CDR3 end, 3 residues past where the read stops, is filled in from the germline J gene. The V call is TRBV7-9, the J call TRBJ2-3, with D hard to call. This CDR3 comprises 14 residues. V lost 1 base and J lost 1, with 6 bases in between. Germline loops: CDR1 SEHNR, CDR2 FQNEAQ (reference sequence). The sequenced part of the CDR3 DNA is TGTGCCAGCAGCTTAGGACAAGGCACAGATACG. Protein sequence: CASSLGQGTDT. Given in full, the CDR3 is CASSLGQGTDTQYF.

As to this clone: The read finishes 3 residues shy of the CDR3 end, and the germline J gene is used to complete it. The chain is built from TRBV19 and TRBJ2-1, with a tentative D call TRBD1 (5 bases). Germline V CDR1 and CDR2: LNHDA, SQIVND (reference sequence). The germline V and J ends were trimmed by 7 bases and 3 bases, with 16 bases remaining between them. The CDR3 is made up of 15 amino acids. The DNA read from the CDR3 is TGTGCCAGTACCTCAGGTCCAGGGTTCTACAATGAG. Translation: CASTSGPGFYNE. The full CDR3 is CASTSGPGFYNEQFF.

Note on this clone: Read coverage stops 3 residues before the CDR3 terminus; the germline J gene supplies the remainder. The chain has TRBV7-3 and TRBJ2-1; TRBD2 aligns across 11 bases. V lost 1 base, J lost 9 bases, and 8 bases stayed unmatched. The V gene's germline CDR1 is SGHTA and CDR2 FQGTGA. This CDR3 is 16 amino acids long. This CDR3 reads CASSLKVTSGNGEQFF. The part of the CDR3 DNA that was read is TGTGCCAGCAGCTTAAAGGTGACTAGCGGGAACGGTGAG.

Regarding this clone: From the germline J gene comes the end of the CDR3, since the read stops 3 residues before it. V and J are TRBV19 and TRBJ2-2; D unresolved. The germline CDR1 and CDR2 sequences are LNHDA and SQIVND (reference sequence). V was trimmed by 1 base and J by 0 bases, leaving 9 bases between them. This CDR3 is built from 16 residues. Incomplete CDR3 DNA: TGTGCCAGTAGTATAGTCGATAGAGCGAACACCGGGGAG. Translated: CASSIVDRANTGE. The entire CDR3 sequence reads CASSIVDRANTGELFF.

With regard to this clone: The read is 3 residues too short to cover the CDR3 end, so that end is filled in from the germline J gene. The chain combines TRBV6-2 or TRBV6-3 with TRBJ2-3; TRBD1 agrees at 7 bases. This CDR3 region has 11 residues. J gave up 7 bases and V 6 bases, and 1 base lay outside the gene matches. Germline CDR1 is MNHEY and CDR2 is SVGEGT. The sequenced part of the CDR3 DNA is TGTGCCAGCAGAGGGGGCTATACG. Translation: CASRGGYT. The CDR3 reads in full as CASRGGYTQYF.

With respect to this clone: The read ends 3 residues early relative to the CDR3; the germline J gene fills the gap. This chain joins TRBV5-4 and TRBJ1-1, with TRBD1 matching 12 bases. V gave up 2 bases and J gave up 0 bases; unmatched junction bases: 2. Germline V gives CDR1 SGHNT, CDR2 YYREEE (reference sequence). This CDR3 has 16 residues. The sequenced CDR3 bases are TGTGCCAGCAGCTTTGGGACAGGGGGCCTGAACACTGAA. Its protein product is CASSFGTGGLNTE. The whole CDR3 sequence is CASSFGTGGLNTEAFF.

Points on this clone: The sequence runs out 3 residues before the end of the CDR3; the remainder is reconstructed from the germline J gene. This chain connects TRBV6-1 to TRBJ1-6; TRBD1 agrees at 8 bases. Germline CDR1 MNHNS, CDR2 SASEGT. V gave up 4 bases and J gave up 9 bases; unmatched junction bases: 5. The length of the CDR3 is 14 residues. CDR3 loop: CASSVQDRVSPLHF. The CDR3 DNA, read in part, is TGTGCCAGCAGTGTTCAGGACAGGGTTTCACCC.

The covered CDR3 bases are TGTGCCAGCAGTTATTTCGGCAATGAG. Its translation is CASSYFGNE. In full, the CDR3 is CASSYFGNEQFF. The chain joins TRBV2 to TRBJ2-1; the D is unclear. From the germline J gene comes the end of the CDR3, since the read stops 3 residues before it. Germline V lookup: CDR1 SNHLY, CDR2 FYNNEI. V dropped 5 bases and J dropped 6 bases, with 8 bases sitting between them. There are 12 residues in the CDR3.

As regards this clone: The CDR3 end is not reached by the read, which stops 3 residues before it; the germline J gene fills it in. The gene calls are TRBV12-3 or TRBV12-4 and TRBJ1-4, with 8 bases fitting TRBD1. This CDR3 is 15 amino acids long. J gave up 7 bases and V 5 bases, and 9 bases lay outside the gene matches. Here the CDR3 reads CASSNGQGRAEKLFF. The sequenced part of the CDR3 DNA is TGTGCCAGCAGTAACGGACAGGGTAGAGCTGAAAAA.

Remarks on this clone: The observed sequence ends 3 residues before the CDR3 terminus, with the missing tail filled in from the germline J gene. V and J are TRBV29-1 and TRBJ1-4, with D perhaps TRBD1 (5 bases). The CDR3 length is 13 residues. Germline V gene lookup returns CDR1 SQVTM and CDR2 ANQGSEA. V was shortened by 5 bases and J by 5 bases, with 12 bases between the two germline ends. Here the CDR3 reads CSVLTVINEKLFF. CDR3 DNA, as far as it was read: TGCAGCGTTTTGACAGTGATCAATGAAAAA.

By frequency, this clone registers medium-sized. The CDR3 end is not reached by the read, which stops 3 residues before it; the germline J gene fills it in. The chain employs TRBV18 and TRBJ2-5; D remains unclear. CDR1 and CDR2 (germline): KGHSH, LQKENI. The CDR3 sequence is 13 residues long. Trimming cost V 3 bases and J 4 bases, with 9 bases left between them. The DNA read from the CDR3 is TGTGCCAGCTCACCGTTGGCATCAGAGACC. Translating it yields CASSPLASET. The whole CDR3 is CASSPLASETQYF.

As to this clone: The read halts 3 residues ahead of the CDR3 end, with the missing end drawn from the germline J gene. The chain is built from TRBV28 and TRBJ2-1; TRBD2 matches at 10 bases. The length of the CDR3 is 15 residues. Germline V gives CDR1 MDHEN, CDR2 SYDVKM. V lost 6 bases, J lost 6 bases, and 8 bases stayed unmatched. The sequenced CDR3 bases are TGTGCCAGCAGCCGCGGGACTAGCGAGGGCAATGAG. It is translated as CASSRGTSEGNE. The whole CDR3 region reads CASSRGTSEGNEQFF.

About this clone itself: The read stops 3 residues short of the end of the CDR3; the missing end is completed from the germline J gene. The chain joins TRBV7-9 to TRBJ1-2; TRBD1 matches 7 bases. The CDR3 covers 15 residues. V shed 4 bases and J 1 base; nucleotides not matched to a gene: 6. Germline-derived CDR1 and CDR2 are SEHNR and FQNEAQ (reference sequence). Partial CDR3 DNA: TGTGCCAGCAGCTCAGGGACAGACTTTAACTATGGC. Translation: CASSSGTDFNYG. The whole CDR3 protein reads CASSSGTDFNYGYTF.

Comment on this clone: The read ends 3 residues before the CDR3 terminus; that terminus is restored from the germline J gene. The rearrangement uses TRBV19 and TRBJ2-2; 7 nucleotides match TRBD1. This CDR3 has 16 amino acids. J gave up 6 bases and V 4 bases, and 11 bases lay outside the gene matches. Per germline, CDR1 LNHDA and CDR2 SQIVND (reference sequence). This CDR3 is CASSRREWQGAGELFF. The DNA read from the CDR3 is TGTGCCAGTAGTAGAAGGGAATGGCAGGGGGCCGGGGAG.

A word on this clone: The read is 3 residues too short to cover the CDR3 end, so that end is filled in from the germline J gene. The rearrangement uses TRBV5-6 and TRBJ1-4; TRBD1 aligns across 8 bases. Germline loops: CDR1 SGHDT, CDR2 YYEEEE. V gave up 4 bases and J gave up 6 bases; unmatched junction bases: 8. This CDR3 has 15 amino acids. The part of the CDR3 DNA that was read is TGTGCCAGCAGCGCTGGACAGGGCCAGTATGAAAAA. Residues: CASSAGQGQYEK. The entire CDR3 is CASSAGQGQYEKLFF.